This is a list of T cell receptor beta chains from one sample in a study of T-cell memory formation after mild COVID-19. In TCRdb, the 5' RACE reads were re-called with MiXCR into one record per CDR3 protein. This table holds roughly 610,000 distinct CDR3 sequences, roughly 17% found once. Sequenced input: PBMCs or a T cell subset sorted from them (not recorded which). The receptors come from an adult woman who had mild COVID-19 (a few samples of this study predate the infection). Cell type and time point are not known. Each CDR3 is given with its conserved first and last residue. D genes are given only for firm matches. Some rows mark clone size as missing; the rest say once, few, many or name a class of expanded clone.

D gene,J gene,clone size,V gene,CDR3 DNA,CDR3 protein
TRBD1,TRBJ1-2,.,TRBV5-1,TGCGCCAGCAGCTTGGAGGGACAGGGCCCATATGGCTACACCTTC,CASSLEGQGPYGYTF
TRBD2,TRBJ2-1,few,TRBV9,TGTGCCAGCAGCTTTGGGGGGACTAGCGGGAGGTGGGATGAGCAGTTCTTC,CASSFGGTSGRWDEQFF
.,TRBJ2-7,.,TRBV20-1,TGCAGTGCTAGACACCCGGGAGATCGAGGCTCCTACGAGCAGTACTTC,CSARHPGDRGSYEQYF
.,TRBJ2-5,few,TRBV12-3/TRBV12-4,TGTGCCAGCAGATTCTCCTTGGAGACCCAGTACTTC,CASRFSLETQYF
.,TRBJ2-2,.,TRBV9,TGTGCCAGCAGCGTACAGGTCCACACCGGGGAGCTGTTTTTT,CASSVQVHTGELFF
.,TRBJ1-1,few,TRBV10-3,TGTGCCATCAGTGACGGGACGGCGAACACTGAAGCTTTCTTT,CAISDGTANTEAFF
TRBD1,TRBJ1-4,.,TRBV7-8,TGTGCCAGCAGCTCTGGGACAGGGGTGGCGACTAATGAAAAACTGTTTTTT,CASSSGTGVATNEKLFF
TRBD1,TRBJ1-3,few,TRBV3-1,TGTGCCAGCAGCCAAGATTGGGACAGAAGCTCTGGAAACACCATATATTTT,CASSQDWDRSSGNTIYF
TRBD2,TRBJ2-3,.,TRBV7-3,TGTGCCAGCAGCTCCCGTAGCGGGAATGGAGCAGATACGCAGTATTTT,CASSSRSGNGADTQYF
.,TRBJ2-7,.,TRBV15,TGTGCCACCAGCAGAGGGGGTTCGCAGGGTCTCTACGAGCAGTACTTC,CATSRGGSQGLYEQYF
TRBD2,TRBJ2-4,.,TRBV24-1,TGTGCCACCAGTGACGGACTAGCGGTAAACATTCAGTACTTC,CATSDGLAVNIQYF
.,TRBJ1-1,.,TRBV6-5,TGTGCCAGCAGTTACTCGAGTATAGGGGAAAAAAAGGCTTTCTTT,CASSYSSIGEKKAFF
TRBD1,TRBJ2-3,few,TRBV30,TGTGCCTGGAGTGTGGGGACAGGGGCTAGCACAGATACGCAGTATTTT,CAWSVGTGASTDTQYF
TRBD2,TRBJ2-2,.,TRBV7-2,TGTGCCAGCAGCCTTCGACCGACTAGCGGGAGACGTGGGGAGCTGTTTTTT,CASSLRPTSGRRGELFF
.,TRBJ1-6,few,TRBV7-9,TGTGCCAGCAGCTTGGACAGAGGGAGGGCACCCCTCCACTTT,CASSLDRGRAPLHF
TRBD2,TRBJ2-2,.,TRBV7-6,TGTGCCAGCAGCTTAGAGTCTAGCGGGAGCACCGGGGAGCTGTTTTTT,CASSLESSGSTGELFF
TRBD2,TRBJ2-1,.,TRBV9,TGTGCCAGCAGCGTATCGGGACTAGTCTACAATGAGCAGTTCTTC,CASSVSGLVYNEQFF
.,TRBJ2-7,.,TRBV3-1,TGTGCCAGCAGCCAACGTCCATCCTACGAGCAGTACTTC,CASSQRPSYEQYF
.,TRBJ1-6,.,TRBV29-1,TGCAGCGTACAAGTCTTCTATAATTCACCCCTCCACTTT,CSVQVFYNSPLHF
TRBD2,TRBJ2-1,.,TRBV24-1,TGTGCCACCAGTGATCTGCGGGGGGCGGCGCAGAATGAGCAGTTCTTC,CATSDLRGAAQNEQFF
.,TRBJ1-1,few,TRBV4-1,TGCGCCAGCAGCCAAGATTTTCCGCACGGACCAGACATGAACACTGAAGCTTTCTTT,CASSQDFPHGPDMNTEAFF
.,TRBJ2-3,few,TRBV5-5,TGTGCCAGCAGCTTAGGGGGGACGGCAGATACGCAGTATTTT,CASSLGGTADTQYF
.,TRBJ2-3,once,TRBV29-1,TGCAGCGGGACTGGAGTCACAGATACGCAGTATTTT,CSGTGVTDTQYF
.,TRBJ2-2,.,TRBV5-1,TGCGCCAGCAGCTTGCGGCTCAGCGGTCACAACGCGAACACCGGGGAGCTGTTTTTT,CASSLRLSGHNANTGELFF
TRBD2,TRBJ2-5,once,TRBV2,TGTGCCAGCAGTGAATCGGCTAGCGGGGCCTTTGAGACCCAGTACTTC,CASSESASGAFETQYF
.,TRBJ2-5,.,TRBV24-1,TGTGCCACCAGTGGCTATCAAGAGACCCAGTACTTC,CATSGYQETQYF
.,TRBJ1-1,many,TRBV5-6,TGTGCCAGCAGCTGGGACGGTGAAGCTTTCTTT,CASSWDGEAFF
TRBD2,TRBJ2-5,.,TRBV9,TGTGCCAGCAGCCACGGACTAGTCCAAGAGACCCAGTACTTC,CASSHGLVQETQYF
.,TRBJ2-1,.,TRBV18,TGTGCCAGCTCACCTCCCTCACATGTCGGGGAGCAGTTCTTC,CASSPPSHVGEQFF
TRBD1,TRBJ2-7,few,TRBV7-2,TGTGCCAGCAGCTTAAGCCACAGGGGCCACGAGCAGTACTTC,CASSLSHRGHEQYF
.,TRBJ2-7,many,TRBV6-6,TGTGCCACCTCGGGGGCCTACGAGCAGTACTTC,CATSGAYEQYF
.,TRBJ1-2,few,TRBV6-6,TGTGCCAGCAGTTACGGGGAGGCGCGAGGCTACACCTTC,CASSYGEARGYTF
.,TRBJ2-3,.,TRBV5-1,TGCGCCAGCAGCGAAAGACAGATTACTAGCACAGATACGCAGTATTTT,CASSERQITSTDTQYF
TRBD1,TRBJ2-3,.,TRBV24-1,TGTGCCGCGGCAGAACGGACAGGGATCACAGATACGCAGTATTTT,CAAAERTGITDTQYF
.,TRBJ2-5,.,TRBV29-1,TGCAGCGTTACCCCGGGTAGCGGAGAGACCCAGTACTTC,CSVTPGSGETQYF
.,TRBJ2-3,few,TRBV7-9,TGTGCCAGCAGCTCCGGGACCTCCCCAGATACGCAGTATTTT,CASSSGTSPDTQYF
.,TRBJ1-1,.,TRBV6-2/TRBV6-3,TGTGCCAGCAGTTATCCGGGGGGAGTTGAAGCTTTCTTT,CASSYPGGVEAFF
TRBD2,TRBJ2-5,few,TRBV5-1,TGCGCCAGCAGCTCGGGGACTAGCGTAACCAAGAGGGAGACCCAGTACTTC,CASSSGTSVTKRETQYF
.,TRBJ2-7,.,TRBV6-2/TRBV6-3,TGTGCCAGCAGAAGTGGGGGGGCCATGAACTACGAGCAGTACTTC,CASRSGGAMNYEQYF
.,TRBJ2-7,.,TRBV27,TGTGCCAGTACAGGAGGACCCATCGGCGAGCAGTACTTC,CASTGGPIGEQYF
.,TRBJ1-2,.,TRBV6-2/TRBV6-3,TGTGCCAGCAGTAACTCCGGGACCTATGGCTACACCTTC,CASSNSGTYGYTF